These 14 T cell receptor beta chains were all obtained from the same sample, sequenced in a study of blood T cell repertoires in COVID-19. Only in-frame clones appear in the TCRdb table, and some are missing; sequencing was by immunoSEQ multiplex PCR. The sample gives about 69,000 clones, roughly 79% of which show up once; more than 15% is in the top ten. Sequencing used peripheral blood. These TCRs come from a man in his sixties with acute or convalescent COVID-19.

This clone was observed a handful of times. The chain uses TRBV19 and TRBJ2-2; TRBD2 matches 14 bases. Germline V gene lookup returns CDR1 LNHDA and CDR2 SQIVND (reference sequence). The CDR3 loop spans 18 amino acids. The ends lost 5 bases at V and 5 bases at J; junction bases unmatched: 10. CDR3 nucleotides: TGTGCCAGTAGTGTTGGACTAGCGGGGGGAATTCAGACCGGGGAGCTGTTTTTT. It yields the protein CASSVGLAGGIQTGELFF.

This chain joins TRBV5-1 and TRBJ1-3; 9 bases are shared with TRBD1. In germline, CDR1 is SGHRS, CDR2 YFSETQ. V trimming: 4 bases; J trimming: 1 base; junction bases outside the gene matches: 12. The CDR3 consists of 18 residues. CDR3 nucleotide sequence: TGCGCCAGCAGCCTATCGGGACAGGGAACGAGATCTGGAAACACCATATATTTT. This sequence encodes CASSLSGQGTRSGNTIYF.

The V gene is TRBV4-1, the J gene TRBJ1-5, with 7 positions matching TRBD1. The CDR3 runs to 14 residues. V lost 5 bases and J lost 7; bases outside the gene matches: 8. Germline assignment: CDR1 MGHRA and CDR2 YSYEKL. CDR3: CASSVTGVRQPQHF. The CDR3 DNA sequence: TGCGCCAGCAGCGTAACAGGGGTGAGGCAGCCCCAGCATTTT.

The V call is TRBV7-9, the J call TRBJ1-3; a possible D gene is TRBD1 (6 bases). The V gene's germline CDR1 is SEHNR and CDR2 FQNEAQ (reference sequence). V was clipped by 5 bases and J by 4 bases, with 12 bases between them. The CDR3 covers 14 residues. The CDR3 loop is CASSATGSGNTIYF. The DNA of the CDR3 is TGTGCCAGCAGCGCTACAGGGTCCGGAAACACCATATATTTT.

V and J are TRBV7-2 and TRBJ2-3; TRBD2 agrees at 11 bases. The junction had 6 bases not matched to a gene; V was cut back by 2 bases and J by 5 bases. CDR3 length: 16 residues. CDR1 is SGHTA, CDR2 FQGNSA, per germline. In DNA form, the CDR3 reads TGTGCCAGCAGCTTAAGTAGCGGGGGGGCGGGAGATACGCAGTATTTT. Translation: CASSLSSGGAGDTQYF.

The rearrangement joins TRBV15 to TRBJ1-2; a possible D gene is TRBD1 (6 bases). Germline-derived CDR1 and CDR2 are LNHNV and YYDKDF (reference sequence). Trimming took 0 bases from V and 7 from J, leaving 9 bases between them. The CDR3 consists of 13 residues. For the CDR3, the DNA is TGTGCCACCAGCAGAGAGGGGGGGCTTGGCTACACCTTC. This sequence encodes CATSREGGLGYTF.

This chain uses TRBV24-1 with TRBJ2-2, with TRBD1 identical over 8 bases. Trimming at V came to 1 base and at J to 5 bases, leaving 8 bases not matched to a gene. The CDR3 has 17 amino acids. The germline V gene encodes CDR1 KGHDR and CDR2 SFDVKD. The CDR3 here is CATSDFGQGAGTGELFF. The CDR3 DNA reads TGTGCCACCAGTGATTTCGGGCAGGGGGCTGGGACCGGGGAGCTGTTTTTT.

In its sample, this clone was seen a few times. This chain links TRBV2 with TRBJ2-5; D perhaps matches TRBD1 (5 bases). Germline V CDR1 and CDR2: SNHLY, FYNNEI. V was clipped by 8 bases and J by 2 bases, with 6 bases between them. The CDR3 length is 11 residues. The CDR3 DNA reads TGTGCCAGCGACAGTCAAGAGACCCAGTACTTC. It yields the protein CASDSQETQYF.

This clone turned up a few times. V gene TRBV3-1 (or the pseudogene TRBV3-2) combines with J gene TRBJ2-1; D uncertain. Trimming shortened V by 0 bases and J by 8 bases, and 8 bases separated the two germline ends. In germline, CDR1 is LGHDT, CDR2 YNNKEL (reference sequence). CDR3 length: 13 amino acids. This CDR3 is CASSQDAYYEQFF. CDR3 coding DNA: TGTGCCAGCAGCCAAGATGCGTATTATGAGCAGTTCTTC.

V is TRBV19 and J is TRBJ2-7; maybe TRBD2 (6 bases). Germline V gene sequence: CDR1 LNHDA, CDR2 SQIVND (reference sequence). Trimming pared 4 bases from V and 6 bases from J, leaving 19 bases between. The CDR3 has 15 amino acids. The CDR3 DNA reads TGTGCCAGTAGTACCCTGGGAGGATCTCGGGGCGAGCAGTACTTC. As protein: CASSTLGGSRGEQYF.

The chain recombines TRBV27 with TRBJ2-2; TRBD2 matches at 11 bases. Germline values: CDR1 MNHEY, CDR2 SMNVEV (reference sequence). The CDR3 loop spans 15 amino acids. The V and J ends lost 6 bases and 3 bases, in that order; junction bases with no gene match: 3. CDR3 protein: CASSPGLADTGELFF. CDR3 in DNA: TGTGCCAGCAGCCCGGGACTAGCGGACACCGGGGAGCTGTTTTTT.

This clone was detected once. CDR3 amino acids: CASSYDARNTEAFF. In DNA, the CDR3 is TGTGCCAGCAGTTACGACGCTAGGAACACTGAAGCTTTCTTT. The rearrangement joins TRBV6-5 to TRBJ1-1; D uncertain. The CDR3 is 14 residues long. The V and J ends lost 2 bases and 1 base respectively, with 8 bases between them. The germline gives CDR1 MNHEY, CDR2 SVGAGI.

This chain joins TRBV10-2 and TRBJ1-1; perhaps TRBD1 as D (5 bases). CDR3 length: 13 residues. The V end lost 5 bases, the J end lost 1 base, and 8 bases lay between the germline ends. CDR1 WSHSY and CDR2 SAAADI come from the germline V gene. This CDR3 is CASSLTENTEAFF. In nucleotides, the CDR3 is TGCGCCAGCAGTCTGACAGAGAACACTGAAGCTTTCTTT.

Comments on this clone: The same CDR3 also results from other DNA sequences found in this sample. This chain links TRBV18 with TRBJ1-1; D call uncertain. CDR1 KGHSH and CDR2 LQKENI come from the germline V gene. The CDR3 has 14 residues. The ends were cut back, 3 bases at V and 1 base at J, with 9 bases in the middle. The CDR3 protein is CASSPVSRNTEAFF. DNA of the CDR3: TGTGCCAGCTCACCCGTCTCCCGGAACACTGAAGCTTTCTTT.